Listed below are T cell receptor beta chains from one sample, sequenced in a study of chemoradiotherapy in HPV16-positive cancers. Repertoires were generated with immunoSEQ multiplex PCR, while TCRdb's copy carries only in-frame clones and drops some. The sample holds approximately 15,000 clones, 80% to 90% seen once. Sample: blood, taken from a patient who underwent chemoradiotherapy. The receptors stem from a human donor with HPV-associated anogenital cancer. The CDR3 runs from the conserved cysteine through the conserved F or W. Fields, in order: clone size, J gene, V gene, D gene, CDR3 DNA, CDR3 protein. D genes are given only for firm matches. Clone size, where shown, is once, few, many, or a class for clones that have expanded.

once	TRBJ2-1	TRBV7-2	TRBD1	TGTGCCAGCAGCCTTCGACAGGGGGGCTCCTACAATGAGCAGTTCTTC	CASSLRQGGSYNEQFF
NA	TRBJ1-4	TRBV6-1	NA	TGTGCCAGTACAGGTGGAACAACTAATGAAAAACTGTTTTTT	CASTGGTTNEKLFF
NA	TRBJ2-3	TRBV7-8	TRBD2	TGTGCCAGCAGCTCTATGGGACTAGCAAGGACGGATACGCAGTATTTT	CASSSMGLARTDTQYF
NA	TRBJ1-4	TRBV25-1	TRBD1	TGTGCCAGCAGTGGAAGGACAGGGAGGAGTCTACTTAATGAAAAACTGTTTTTT	CASSGRTGRSLLNEKLFF
NA	TRBJ2-7	TRBV28	TRBD1	TGTGCCAGCAGACAGACAGGGGGCCTTTACGAGCAGTACTTC	CASRQTGGLYEQYF
NA	TRBJ2-1	TRBV28	NA	TGTGCCAGCAGTCCCGGACTGGGGAACAATGAGCAGTTCTTC	CASSPGLGNNEQFF
once	TRBJ1-5	TRBV5-1	NA	TGCGCCAGCAGCCCGGGATCGGGGAATCAGCCCCAGCATTTT	CASSPGSGNQPQHF
NA	TRBJ2-3	TRBV25-1	TRBD2	TGTGCCAGCAGTGATGCTAGCGGCGGGGTAACAGATACGCAGTATTTT	CASSDASGGVTDTQYF
NA	TRBJ2-4	TRBV27	NA	TGTGCCAGCAGTCCGGACCTCCGGGCCGCGGAAAACATTCAGTACTTC	CASSPDLRAAENIQYF
NA	TRBJ2-7	TRBV9	TRBD2	TGTGCCAGCAGCGTAGGATCTCGGGGGGGTCGCTACGAGCAGTACTTC	CASSVGSRGGRYEQYF
NA	TRBJ2-3	TRBV2	TRBD2	TGTGCCAGCAGTGGCTCCCTAGCGGGGGGCTTAGGTACGCAGTATTTT	CASSGSLAGGLGTQYF
medium-sized	TRBJ2-1	TRBV6-5	NA	TGTGCCAGCAGCGCAAATGGTAATGAGCAGTTCTTC	CASSANGNEQFF
NA	TRBJ2-3	TRBV9	NA	TGTGCCAGCAGCCCCCCCTGGGGCAGGCCGAGCACAGATACGCAGTATTTT	CASSPPWGRPSTDTQYF
NA	TRBJ2-1	TRBV14	TRBD2	TGTGCCAGCAGCCAAGAATCAGCGGGGGTTCAGTTCTTC	CASSQESAGVQFF
once	TRBJ1-2	TRBV7-7	NA	TGTGCTAGCAGCTTAGTTTCTGGGACCGGTGGCTACACCTTC	CASSLVSGTGGYTF
NA	TRBJ2-7	TRBV27	TRBD1	TGTGCCAGCAGTTCTGGGACAGGGCAAATCTACGAGCAGTACTTC	CASSSGTGQIYEQYF
NA	TRBJ2-7	TRBV6-1	NA	TGTGCCAGCAGTGAAGGCCCAGGGGCCTACTACGAGCAGTACTTC	CASSEGPGAYYEQYF
NA	TRBJ2-3	TRBV28	NA	TGTGCCAGCAGTTTATCGAGAGTTCCTCCAGATACGCAGTATTTT	CASSLSRVPPDTQYF
NA	TRBJ2-5	TRBV5-5	NA	TGTGCCAGCAGCGCAGCCGGGCCCAGAGGGGAAGAGACCCAGTACTTC	CASSAAGPRGEETQYF
NA	TRBJ1-5	TRBV7-9	TRBD1	TGTGCCAGCAGCCACCGAAAAGACAGGGTGGATGTGGCCCAGCATTTT	CASSHRKDRVDVAQHF
few	TRBJ1-3	TRBV7-8	NA	TGTGCCAGCAGCCAAGGGAGAAACACCATATATTTT	CASSQGRNTIYF
NA	TRBJ2-7	TRBV11-2	NA	TGTGCCAGCAGCTCGACCGACAGTGGACTGTACGAGCAGTACTTC	CASSSTDSGLYEQYF
NA	TRBJ2-3	TRBV5-4	TRBD2	TGTGCCAGCAGCAAGAGACTAGCGGGAGAATATTCGGCCACAGATACGCAGTATTTT	CASSKRLAGEYSATDTQYF
NA	TRBJ2-1	TRBV7-6	TRBD2	TGTGCCAGCACCACCCCGGCGGGAGTATCTAATGAGCAGTTCTTC	CASTTPAGVSNEQFF
once	TRBJ2-2	TRBV4-2	TRBD1	TGTGCCAGCAGCCAGCTCACAGGGGACACCGGGGAGCTGTTTTTT	CASSQLTGDTGELFF
NA	TRBJ1-6	TRBV28	NA	TGTGCCAGCAGGGGCCCGGGGGAGGGTTCACCCCTCCACTTT	CASRGPGEGSPLHF
NA	TRBJ2-2	TRBV9	TRBD2	TGTGCCAGCAGCGTAGCGGGGGGGGCCCCCACCGGGGAGCTGTTTTTT	CASSVAGGAPTGELFF
NA	TRBJ2-5	TRBV15	NA	TGTGCCACCAGCAGAGACCGGGGCCCAGCACTGGGGACCCAGTACTTC	CATSRDRGPALGTQYF
NA	TRBJ2-1	TRBV6-1	NA	TGTGCCAGCAGTGAATCATGGGGTGAGCAGTTCTTC	CASSESWGEQFF
NA	TRBJ2-7	TRBV29-1	NA	TGCAGCGTTGAGGCCGACAGGACGAGCTCCTACGAGCAGTACTTC	CSVEADRTSSYEQYF
few	TRBJ1-1	TRBV4-1	NA	TGCGCCAGCAGCCAAGAATGGCAGGCCGAAGCTTTCTTT	CASSQEWQAEAFF
NA	TRBJ2-1	TRBV9	TRBD1	TGTGCCAGCAGCGTAGCATGGACAGGTCGGGAGCAGTTCTTC	CASSVAWTGREQFF
NA	TRBJ2-3	TRBV7-3	TRBD2	TGTGCCAGCAGCGACACTCGGGAGGGTGTGTATTTT	CASSDTREGVYF
NA	TRBJ2-6	TRBV27	TRBD1	TGTGCCAGCAGTTTGGGACAGGTGGCTTCGTGGGGGGCCAACGTCCTGACTTTC	CASSLGQVASWGANVLTF
NA	TRBJ2-1	TRBV4-1	TRBD2	TGCGCCAGCAGCCAAGGGGACTACCCCTACAATGAGCAGTTCTTC	CASSQGDYPYNEQFF
NA	TRBJ1-1	TRBV7-6	TRBD1	TGTGCCAGCAGCTTAGCCTCTACAGGGGGTTCGCTGGCTGAAGCTTTCTTT	CASSLASTGGSLAEAFF
NA	TRBJ2-7	TRBV2	NA	TGTGCCAGCACGTTCGGGATTACCTACGAGCAGTACTTC	CASTFGITYEQYF
NA	TRBJ1-6	TRBV7-9	NA	TGTGCCAGCAGCTTAGGGGACTCACCCCTCCACTTT	CASSLGDSPLHF
NA	TRBJ2-2	TRBV27	TRBD2	TGTGCCAGCAGTGGGCTGAAAACTAGCGGGGGGCCTGACACCGGGGAGCTGTTTTTT	CASSGLKTSGGPDTGELFF
few	TRBJ1-5	TRBV4-1	NA	TGCGCCAGCAGCTTAACCGGGACACTGAGCAATCAGCCCCAGCATTTT	CASSLTGTLSNQPQHF
NA	TRBJ2-2	TRBV10-3	NA	TGTGCCATCAGAGAAGACCAGAACACCGGGGAGCTGTTTTTT	CAIREDQNTGELFF
once	TRBJ2-5	TRBV28	NA	TGTGCCAGCAGTTTATGGGATTTAAAGCGGGCACAAGAGACCCAGTACTTC	CASSLWDLKRAQETQYF
NA	TRBJ2-5	TRBV11-1	TRBD2	TGTGCCAGCAGCTCAGGACTAGCGGGGGTCCCGGCTCAGTACTTC	CASSSGLAGVPAQYF
NA	TRBJ2-1	TRBV5-6	NA	TGTGCCAGCAGCCCGGGCGGATCCCCCTCCTACAATGAGCAGTTCTTC	CASSPGGSPSYNEQFF
NA	TRBJ1-2	TRBV27	NA	TGTGCCAGCAGCCCCACCCCACAGGCCGGGGGGTCTGGCTACACCTTC	CASSPTPQAGGSGYTF
NA	TRBJ2-3	TRBV9	NA	TGTGCCAGCAGCGTAGTAGGGATGGGGACGCAGTATTTT	CASSVVGMGTQYF
NA	TRBJ2-7	TRBV14	NA	TGTGCCAGCAGCCAAGATAGGGGACTCCTCCCTATCTTC	CASSQDRGLLPIF
NA	TRBJ1-4	TRBV19	TRBD1	TGTGCCAGTAGTCGGGACAGGGCGGGTGAAAAACTGTTTTTT	CASSRDRAGEKLFF
NA	TRBJ2-7	TRBV28	NA	TGTGCCAGCAGCTTATCTGACAGAACCTACGAGCAGTACTTC	CASSLSDRTYEQYF
NA	TRBJ1-3	TRBV19	NA	TGTGCCAGTACCCCTACGGGGGTCGGAAACACCATATATTTT	CASTPTGVGNTIYF
NA	TRBJ1-3	TRBV5-8	TRBD1	TGTGCCAGCAGCCGGGGGACAGCTACTGGAAACACCATATATTTT	CASSRGTATGNTIYF